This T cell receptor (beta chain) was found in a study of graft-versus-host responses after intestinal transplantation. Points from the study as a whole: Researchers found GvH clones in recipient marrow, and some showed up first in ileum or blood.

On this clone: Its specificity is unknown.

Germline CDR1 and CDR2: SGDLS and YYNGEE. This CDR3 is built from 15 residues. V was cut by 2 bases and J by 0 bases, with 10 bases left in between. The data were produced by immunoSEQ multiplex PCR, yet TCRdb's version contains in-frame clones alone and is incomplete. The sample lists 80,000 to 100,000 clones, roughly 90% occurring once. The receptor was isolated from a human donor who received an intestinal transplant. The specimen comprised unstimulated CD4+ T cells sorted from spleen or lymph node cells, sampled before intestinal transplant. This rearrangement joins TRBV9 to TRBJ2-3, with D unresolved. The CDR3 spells CASSVSVTSTDTQYF. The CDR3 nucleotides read TGTGCCAGCAGCGTGTCTGTTACTAGCACAGATACGCAGTATTTT.